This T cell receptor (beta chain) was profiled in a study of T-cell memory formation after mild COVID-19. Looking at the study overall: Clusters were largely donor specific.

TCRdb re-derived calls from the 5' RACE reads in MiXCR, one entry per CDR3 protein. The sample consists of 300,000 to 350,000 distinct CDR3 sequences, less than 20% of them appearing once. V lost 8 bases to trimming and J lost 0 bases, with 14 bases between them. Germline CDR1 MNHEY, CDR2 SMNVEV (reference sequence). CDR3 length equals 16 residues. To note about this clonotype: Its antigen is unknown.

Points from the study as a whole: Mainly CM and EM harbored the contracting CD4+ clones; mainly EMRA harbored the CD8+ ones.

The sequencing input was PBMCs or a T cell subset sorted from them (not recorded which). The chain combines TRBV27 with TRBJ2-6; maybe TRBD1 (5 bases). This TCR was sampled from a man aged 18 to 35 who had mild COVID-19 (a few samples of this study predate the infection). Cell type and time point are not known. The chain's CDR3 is CASRLQASSGANVLTF. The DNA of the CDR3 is TGTGCCAGCCGCTTACAGGCGTCCTCTGGGGCCAACGTCCTGACTTTC.